The clone carrying this T cell receptor beta chain was detected once. Its antigen is not identified. TCRdb's copy holds only in-frame clones and misses some; the assay was immunoSEQ multiplex PCR. The repertoire includes roughly 38,000 clones, 70% to 85% of them detected once, and roughly a sixth sits in the top ten. The germline gives CDR1 LNHNV, CDR2 YYDKDF (reference sequence). V was shortened by 3 bases and J by 14 bases, with 11 bases between the two germline ends. CDR3 length: 12 amino acids. The data were obtained in a study of a mutant IDH1 vaccine in newly diagnosed glioma. Stated time point: week 47, end of study. Vaccination used 300 ug of mutant IDH1 20-mer peptide per dose, with topical imiquimod.

The sequence was obtained from a young man with glioma. Some clones in this sample may be carry-over from other donors' samples. This chain uses TRBV15 with TRBJ1-6; D might be TRBD1 (5 bases). This sample comprised PBMCs, obtained from a glioma patient whose treatment included an IDH1 peptide vaccine. The CDR3 DNA reads as TGTGCCACCAGCAGGGGGGACCCGTCCCTCCACTTT. Translation gives CATSRGDPSLHF.